This T cell receptor (beta chain) derives from a study of T cell responses to AZD1222 COVID-19 vaccine. The CDR3 has 14 amino acids. Trimming pared 5 bases from V and 8 bases from J, leaving 15 bases between. Germline V gives CDR1 MNHEY, CDR2 SVGAGI. Sequenced by immunoSEQ multiplex PCR; TCRdb stores in-frame clones only, minus some. In the table there are about 48,000 clones, about 86% of which are singletons. This chain connects TRBV6-5 to TRBJ1-4; possible D gene TRBD1, 5 bases. This clonotype was obtained from an adult who received the AZD1222 COVID-19 vaccine. The material was peripheral blood, obtained 28 days after the second AZD1222 dose. This CDR3 reads CASSMAAGREKLFF. The CDR3 nucleotides are TGTGCCAGCAGTATGGCGGCAGGGCGGGAAAAACTGTTTTTT.